This TCR beta chain was found in a study of shared clonotypes between healthy human individuals. Naivety among CD8 cells was defined by CD45RO negativity and positive CCR7 selection, thereby excluding terminally differentiated effector memory CD45RA+ cells. The V gene's germline CDR1 is SGHVS and CDR2 FNYEAQ. The CDR3 sequence is 13 residues long. Note on this clone: Relative to the germline gene, one junction end is altered; a read error may explain this.

This table comes from immunoSEQ multiplex PCR, and its TCRdb copy is limited to in-frame clones, with some not included. The sample includes about 820,000 clones, about 91% seen only once; the top ten take 20% to 30%. The chain links TRBV7-6 to TRBJ2-7; D remains ambiguous. The sequence came from a man aged 30-40 years in good health. What was sequenced was naive CD8+ T cells sorted from blood. The CDR3 loop reads CASSYLGSSEQYF. CDR3 sequence (DNA): TGTGCCAGCAGCTATCTTGGCTCCTCCGAGCAGTACTTC.